One TCR beta chain is described in this entry. Its target antigen remains unknown. Base qualities are not provided; no much larger clone lies one nucleotide away. The data belong to a study of technical replicates of blood from a few donors (TCRdb year 2017). From V the trimming removes 6 bases and from J it removes 8 bases, while the gene matches leave 8 bases of the junction unaccounted for. The CDR3 runs 15 residues from the cysteine to the phenylalanine. The only DNA kept is the CDR3, 45 bases in frame from the first base. Based on the germline V gene (reference sequence), the CDR1 and CDR2 sequences are MNHEY and SMNVEV. The library was made by the immunoSEQ multiplex PCR assay. TCRdb re-hosts the immuneACCESS table, in-frame sequences only. Its copies lack some clones; in the studies checked, an unresolved V gene accounts for under half of them, and the cause for the rest is not known. The sample table contains tens of thousands of clones; only one count was recorded for approximately 98% of them. Over 0.2% of the sample belongs to the ten largest clones.

Material: T cells isolated from PBMCs. The rearrangement combines TRBV27 with TRBJ2-1; TRBD2 aligns with 12 central bases. This receptor was taken from a human donor in good health. The CDR3 protein sequence reads: CASSGLAGGQHEQFF. In nucleotides, the sequence is TGTGCCAGCAGCGGTCTAGCGGGAGGGCAGCATGAGCAGTTCTTC.